Included here is one TCR beta chain sequence, with context. Its antigen is currently not known. The record has no base qualities; no much larger clone is one base away. Between the V and J ends, shortened by 7 bases and 13 bases respectively, the junction contains 22 bases. The CDR3, cysteine through phenylalanine, is 13 amino acids long. Here the CDR3 DNA is all that survives: 39 bases in frame from base 1. The germline V gene yields SQVTM for CDR1 and ANQGSEA for CDR2. This record comes from a study of T cells in Graves' hyperthyroidism and ophthalmopathy (dated by TCRdb to the late 2010s). General notes on the study: Peripheral blood was sampled at the time of initial diagnosis, prior to any treatment. The study also compared thyroid tissue and blood T-cell repertoires from 6 or 7 Graves' hyperthyroidism patients. A discovery cohort of about a hundred patients, roughly 43 with Graves' ophthalmopathy and approximately 60 with stable Graves' hyperthyroidism, was used to find distinguishing TCR V-J signatures. The roughly 90 discovery patients were divided at random into training and test sets in a 7:3 ratio. After sampling, hyperthyroidism patients received methimazole starting at 30 mg daily, and ophthalmopathy patients received high-dose intravenous methylprednisolone. The paper describes TCR Vbeta CDR3 sequencing of around 140 peripheral blood samples, made up of about 40 ophthalmopathy patients, roughly 80 hyperthyroidism patients and 17 progressor patients. Whether ophthalmopathy could be predicted prospectively was tested in an independent validation cohort made up of fewer than 20 hyperthyroidism patients plus 17 patients who later progressed to ophthalmopathy. What the study reported, not specific to this receptor: Ophthalmopathy was separated from stable hyperthyroidism by a 13 V-J signature model, with approximately 86% sensitivity and approximately 84% specificity obtained in cross-validation and 80%/75% obtained in testing. No statistical method was used to set the sample size in advance, and investigators knew the group allocation. Most expanded thyroid clonotypes (frequency above 0.001) were also detected in blood, a finding suggesting that blood repertoires may reflect thyroid immune responses. During validation, the model predicted progression to ophthalmopathy a median of roughly six months ahead of onset, with approximately 70% sensitivity and 72% to 80% specificity.

The TCR beta CDR3 regions were amplified from the RNA transcripts. The TCR CDR3 was subjected to a first round of RT-PCR using the HTBI primer set and the Qiagen OneStep RT-PCR kit. Libraries were constructed in a second round of multiplex PCR, after which size selection and purification were carried out. Paired-end sequencing of the libraries was performed with 100 bp reads on an Illumina HiSeq2000. The paper's data handling went like this. SOAPnuke was used to process the raw data, with reads discarded if the reads contained adapters or uncalled bases, had a mean Phred below 15, or lacked an exact constant-primer or identifier match. High-quality paired reads were merged with COPE v1.2.5, and unique nucleotide sequences were defined as clonotypes. MiTCR v1.1 was used to align the clonotypes against IMGT TRBV, TRBD and TRBJ reference segments. The analysis was restricted to V-J combinations with a frequency above 0.0001, which together covered 99% to 99.2% of the repertoires. The TCS score was defined as the ratio of F50 (clonal expansion) to E x V (chaos), calculated using BLOSUM62-based TCRdist between CDR3 peptides within each V-J. Welch's t-statistics and random forest reduced roughly 540 V-J features to about 13, which were used in a naive Bayes classifier (R e1071). The similarity between thyroid and blood repertoires was quantified using the Morisita-Horn index. TCRdb redid the processing of the public reads, applying fastp at Q25 and MiXCR, and retained in-frame beta chains. Entries that share a CDR3 protein sequence are merged under the most common genes and DNA. The V and J calls reflect TCRdb's pipeline rather than the authors' work. The sample records 800,000 or so distinct CDR3 sequences, over 35% of which are singletons. 8.9% of the sample lies in the top ten.

Graves' hyperthyroidism was defined as stable when no progression to ophthalmopathy occurred over 18 months of follow-up. Hyperthyroidism patients were aged 18 to 65 years and newly diagnosed, with disease duration of less than 2 months. The study excluded patients with uncontrolled infections, other autoimmune diseases, pregnancy or lactation. Diagnoses were based on clinical symptoms, serum thyroxine and TRAb, thyroid ultrasound and orbital computed tomography. Ficoll-Paque density gradient centrifugation was used to isolate PBMCs from about 10 ml of fresh peripheral blood. Total RNA was extracted using Trizol reagent, and RNA quality was assessed on an Agilent 2100 Bioanalyzer.

The receptor's source is a man aged 18 to 30 with Graves' hyperthyroidism. Material: blood. In this chain, TRBV29-1 is recombined with TRBJ1-4, with the D gene too uncertain to name. The DNA sequence is TGCAGCGCCCGACGGGGAGATGGTGTGGGACTGTTTTTT. This yields the protein CSARRGDGVGLFF.